These T cell receptor beta chains were read from a single sample in a study of T cells in tumors after PD-1 blockade. Clones were read by immunoSEQ multiplex PCR, and TCRdb kept only the in-frame ones, dropping some. The sample has tens of thousands of clones, about four fifths seen once. The sample was PBMCs, taken before anti-PD-1 treatment. The receptors derive from a human donor with basal cell carcinoma. CDR3s include the opening cysteine and the closing phenylalanine or tryptophan. The D gene is left open where the match is weak. Only part of the rows carry a size: once, few, many, or a class if the clone is expanded.

clone size: -
J gene: TRBJ2-5
V gene: TRBV24-1
D gene: -
CDR3 DNA: TGTGCCACCAGTGATTCCAGCCAAGAGACCCAGTACTTC
CDR3 protein: CATSDSSQETQYF

clone size: -
J gene: TRBJ1-6
V gene: TRBV27
D gene: -
CDR3 DNA: TGTGCCAGCAGTCCCGGACAGTACTATAATTCACCCCTCCACTTT
CDR3 protein: CASSPGQYYNSPLHF

clone size: -
J gene: TRBJ1-2
V gene: TRBV25-1
D gene: -
CDR3 DNA: TGTGCCAGCAGTGAATATCGTTCTGGCTACACCTTC
CDR3 protein: CASSEYRSGYTF

clone size: few
J gene: TRBJ2-3
V gene: TRBV10-1
D gene: -
CDR3 DNA: TGCGCCAGCAGTGAAGACCCGGAGGGGTTTACGCAGTATTTT
CDR3 protein: CASSEDPEGFTQYF

clone size: -
J gene: TRBJ1-1
V gene: TRBV5-5
D gene: -
CDR3 DNA: TGTGCCAGCAGCTTGGCTTCGGCCAGGATCGCCACTGAAGCTTTCTTT
CDR3 protein: CASSLASARIATEAFF

clone size: -
J gene: TRBJ1-3
V gene: TRBV30
D gene: -
CDR3 DNA: TGTGCCTGGAGTGTGAAAACTCCCCTTAAGGGGGACACCATATATTTT
CDR3 protein: CAWSVKTPLKGDTIYF

clone size: many
J gene: TRBJ1-1
V gene: TRBV30
D gene: -
CDR3 DNA: TGTGCCTGGAGGGGGGGATTTAACACTGAAGCTTTCTTT
CDR3 protein: CAWRGGFNTEAFF

clone size: once
J gene: TRBJ1-1
V gene: TRBV3-1/TRBV3-2
D gene: -
CDR3 DNA: TGTGCCAGCAGCCACCTGCGGGGGAACACTGAAGCTTTCTTT
CDR3 protein: CASSHLRGNTEAFF

clone size: -
J gene: TRBJ2-7
V gene: TRBV30
D gene: TRBD1
CDR3 DNA: TGTGCCTGGACCCAGGGGACAGGAACCTACGAGCAGTACTTC
CDR3 protein: CAWTQGTGTYEQYF

clone size: once
J gene: TRBJ1-4
V gene: TRBV4-2
D gene: -
CDR3 DNA: TGTGCCAGCAGCCCGACGGGCGCCGGAGGGGAAAAACTGTTTTTT
CDR3 protein: CASSPTGAGGEKLFF

clone size: -
J gene: TRBJ2-7
V gene: TRBV7-9
D gene: -
CDR3 DNA: TGTGCCAGCAGCGGACAGTCCTACGAGCAGTACTTC
CDR3 protein: CASSGQSYEQYF

clone size: -
J gene: TRBJ2-1
V gene: TRBV5-1
D gene: -
CDR3 DNA: TGCGCCAGCAGCGCGGACAGTCTTGAGCAGTTCTTC
CDR3 protein: CASSADSLEQFF

clone size: -
J gene: TRBJ1-5
V gene: TRBV6-4
D gene: -
CDR3 DNA: TGTGCCAGACGGGGGGAAGGGAGCAATCAGCCCCAGCATTTT
CDR3 protein: CARRGEGSNQPQHF

clone size: -
J gene: TRBJ1-3
V gene: TRBV5-1
D gene: -
CDR3 DNA: TGCGCCAGCAGCTTGGCCGGGGGGCCCACCTACTCTGGAAACACCATATATTTT
CDR3 protein: CASSLAGGPTYSGNTIYF

clone size: -
J gene: TRBJ2-7
V gene: TRBV4-2
D gene: -
CDR3 DNA: TGTGCCAGCAGCCAAACGTCGGGGGCGAGCTCCTACGAGCAGTACTTC
CDR3 protein: CASSQTSGASSYEQYF

clone size: -
J gene: TRBJ2-1
V gene: TRBV2
D gene: -
CDR3 DNA: TGTGCCAGCACCCGCGGGCAGATTTTAGGTGAGCAGTTCTTC
CDR3 protein: CASTRGQILGEQFF

clone size: -
J gene: TRBJ2-2
V gene: TRBV7-8
D gene: -
CDR3 DNA: TGTGCCAGCAGCCCCCTCAACAGGAGAACGAACACCGGGGAGCTGTTTTTT
CDR3 protein: CASSPLNRRTNTGELFF

clone size: -
J gene: TRBJ1-1
V gene: TRBV4-1
D gene: TRBD1
CDR3 DNA: TGCGCCAGCAGCACCCGGACAGGGAGGGAAGCTTTCTTT
CDR3 protein: CASSTRTGREAFF

clone size: -
J gene: TRBJ1-2
V gene: TRBV9
D gene: -
CDR3 DNA: TGTGCCAGCAGCGCCCGGGACGCCGGATGGAACTATGGCTACACCTTC
CDR3 protein: CASSARDAGWNYGYTF

clone size: -
J gene: TRBJ2-1
V gene: TRBV9
D gene: -
CDR3 DNA: TGTGCCAGCAGCGTAGTCGGGGGGCCTGGGAATGAGCAGTTCTTC
CDR3 protein: CASSVVGGPGNEQFF

clone size: -
J gene: TRBJ2-7
V gene: TRBV5-1
D gene: TRBD1
CDR3 DNA: TGCGCCAGCAGCCTGACAGGGGAGAGCTACGAGCAGTACTTC
CDR3 protein: CASSLTGESYEQYF

clone size: -
J gene: TRBJ2-5
V gene: TRBV9
D gene: -
CDR3 DNA: TGTGCCAGCAGCCCGGGTCAGACCCAAGAGACCCAGTACTTC
CDR3 protein: CASSPGQTQETQYF

clone size: -
J gene: TRBJ1-3
V gene: TRBV18
D gene: -
CDR3 DNA: TGTGCCAGCTCACCGAGGGCAACGGGTTACCGAAACACCATATATTTT
CDR3 protein: CASSPRATGYRNTIYF

clone size: -
J gene: TRBJ1-6
V gene: TRBV18
D gene: -
CDR3 DNA: TGTGCCAGCTCACCGGGGGGGGATCAATATAATTCACCCCTCCACTTT
CDR3 protein: CASSPGGDQYNSPLHF

clone size: once
J gene: TRBJ1-3
V gene: TRBV6-5
D gene: -
CDR3 DNA: TGTGCCAGCAGCCTCCGGCGGGCAGGGGGAAACACCATATATTTT
CDR3 protein: CASSLRRAGGNTIYF

clone size: -
J gene: TRBJ2-1
V gene: TRBV6-6
D gene: TRBD2
CDR3 DNA: TGTGCCACTGTACATGGACTAGCGGGTAATGAGCAGTTCTTC
CDR3 protein: CATVHGLAGNEQFF

clone size: few
J gene: TRBJ1-5
V gene: TRBV5-6
D gene: TRBD1
CDR3 DNA: TGTGCCAGCAGCGTATCTACAGGGGTACAGTCCCAGCCCCAGCATTTT
CDR3 protein: CASSVSTGVQSQPQHF

clone size: -
J gene: TRBJ2-7
V gene: TRBV6-5
D gene: -
CDR3 DNA: TGTGCCAGCAGTTATATCTCTGACAGAACCTACGAGCAGTACTTC
CDR3 protein: CASSYISDRTYEQYF

clone size: few
J gene: TRBJ1-1
V gene: TRBV2
D gene: -
CDR3 DNA: TGTGCCAGCAATATGAACGGGAACACTGAAGCTTTCTTT
CDR3 protein: CASNMNGNTEAFF

clone size: -
J gene: TRBJ2-3
V gene: TRBV19
D gene: -
CDR3 DNA: TGTGCCAGTACCGTAACGGGGGCCGATACGCAGTATTTT
CDR3 protein: CASTVTGADTQYF

clone size: -
J gene: TRBJ1-1
V gene: TRBV2
D gene: -
CDR3 DNA: TGTGCCAGCAGTGGGGTGAACACTGAAGCTTTCTTT
CDR3 protein: CASSGVNTEAFF

clone size: -
J gene: TRBJ2-3
V gene: TRBV7-8
D gene: -
CDR3 DNA: TGTGCCAGCGGGGAAGTAGCGGAAACTAGCACAGATACGCAGTATTTT
CDR3 protein: CASGEVAETSTDTQYF

clone size: -
J gene: TRBJ2-5
V gene: TRBV5-1
D gene: -
CDR3 DNA: TGCGCCAGCAGCTTGTATGCGGGGAGACAAGAGACCCAGTACTTC
CDR3 protein: CASSLYAGRQETQYF

clone size: few
J gene: TRBJ2-7
V gene: TRBV4-1
D gene: -
CDR3 DNA: TGCGCCAGCAGCCTGACGCGATCCTACGAGCAGTACTTC
CDR3 protein: CASSLTRSYEQYF

clone size: -
J gene: TRBJ2-1
V gene: TRBV5-1
D gene: TRBD2
CDR3 DNA: TGCGCCAGCAGCTTGGCCGATGGGGGGGGGACGACCAATGAGCAGTTCTTC
CDR3 protein: CASSLADGGGTTNEQFF

clone size: -
J gene: TRBJ1-2
V gene: TRBV21-1
D gene: -
CDR3 DNA: TGTGCCAGCAGCAAAGAGGTGGGGGGAGACAGGCGCCCACACGATAACTATGGCTACACCTTC
CDR3 protein: CASSKEVGGDRRPHDNYGYTF

clone size: -
J gene: TRBJ2-7
V gene: TRBV19
D gene: TRBD2
CDR3 DNA: TGTGCCAGTAGTCGGACTAGCGGGGGGGCCGGATCCTACGAGCAGTACTTC
CDR3 protein: CASSRTSGGAGSYEQYF

clone size: -
J gene: TRBJ2-7
V gene: TRBV4-1
D gene: -
CDR3 DNA: TGCGCCAGCAGCCAAGTACATGAGGCTAGCAGCGCCGTGAACGAGCAGTACTTC
CDR3 protein: CASSQVHEASSAVNEQYF

clone size: -
J gene: TRBJ1-1
V gene: TRBV5-1
D gene: -
CDR3 DNA: TGCGCCAGCAGCGAGAAGGTCACGGGGGCAAACACTGAAGCTTTCTTT
CDR3 protein: CASSEKVTGANTEAFF

clone size: -
J gene: TRBJ2-2
V gene: TRBV19
D gene: -
CDR3 DNA: TGTGCCAGTAGGTCGGGAACCGGGGAGCTGTTTTTT
CDR3 protein: CASRSGTGELFF

clone size: -
J gene: TRBJ2-7
V gene: TRBV9
D gene: -
CDR3 DNA: TGTGCCAGCAGCACTTTGTCCGGTCGAGTACCGGAGGAGCAGTACTTC
CDR3 protein: CASSTLSGRVPEEQYF

clone size: few
J gene: TRBJ1-6
V gene: TRBV27
D gene: TRBD1
CDR3 DNA: TGTGCCAGCAGTTCCGGGACAGTATATAATTCACCCCTCCACTTT
CDR3 protein: CASSSGTVYNSPLHF

clone size: -
J gene: TRBJ1-6
V gene: TRBV4-1
D gene: TRBD1
CDR3 DNA: TGCGCCAGCAGCCTTGAACAGGGGCCCAATTCACCCCTCCACTTT
CDR3 protein: CASSLEQGPNSPLHF

clone size: -
J gene: TRBJ1-6
V gene: TRBV6-1
D gene: -
CDR3 DNA: TGTGCCAGCAGTGAGAGGCGGAATAATTCACCCCTCCACTTT
CDR3 protein: CASSERRNNSPLHF

clone size: -
J gene: TRBJ1-2
V gene: TRBV19
D gene: TRBD1
CDR3 DNA: TGTGCCAGTAGTTATATGTCGGGACAGGGCCAGGACTATGGCTACACCTTC
CDR3 protein: CASSYMSGQGQDYGYTF

clone size: -
J gene: TRBJ2-7
V gene: TRBV5-6
D gene: -
CDR3 DNA: TGTGCCAGCAGCTCATGGGGGGACATCTCCTACGAGCAGTACTTC
CDR3 protein: CASSSWGDISYEQYF

clone size: -
J gene: TRBJ2-1
V gene: TRBV10-2
D gene: TRBD2
CDR3 DNA: TGCGCCAGCAGTGCTCAGCGGGGTACTTACAATGAGCAGTTCTTC
CDR3 protein: CASSAQRGTYNEQFF

clone size: few
J gene: TRBJ2-1
V gene: TRBV6-5
D gene: TRBD1
CDR3 DNA: TGTGCCAGCAGTCCAAGGGACAGGGAAGAGAATGAGCAGTTCTTC
CDR3 protein: CASSPRDREENEQFF

clone size: -
J gene: TRBJ1-5
V gene: TRBV2
D gene: -
CDR3 DNA: TGTGCCAGCAGTCCAGGGCAGTTAAACCAGCCCCAGCATTTT
CDR3 protein: CASSPGQLNQPQHF

clone size: few
J gene: TRBJ2-6
V gene: TRBV9
D gene: -
CDR3 DNA: TGTGCCAGCAGCCCCCATTGGGGGAGAGTCTCTGGGGCCAACGTCCTGACTTTC
CDR3 protein: CASSPHWGRVSGANVLTF

clone size: -
J gene: TRBJ1-5
V gene: TRBV2
D gene: -
CDR3 DNA: TGTGCCAGCAGCGACCGACCAAACAGACGACGGATCAATCAGCCCCAGCATTTT
CDR3 protein: CASSDRPNRRRINQPQHF

clone size: -
J gene: TRBJ1-6
V gene: TRBV18
D gene: TRBD1
CDR3 DNA: TGTGCCAGCTCACCTAGGGATACAGGGGTCGGGTCACCCCTCCACTTT
CDR3 protein: CASSPRDTGVGSPLHF

clone size: -
J gene: TRBJ2-6
V gene: TRBV19
D gene: -
CDR3 DNA: TGTGCCAGTAGTATAGCTAGGGGGAGAGGGGCCAACGTCCTGACTTTC
CDR3 protein: CASSIARGRGANVLTF

clone size: -
J gene: TRBJ2-1
V gene: TRBV12-3/TRBV12-4
D gene: -
CDR3 DNA: TGTGCCAGCAGTTTGGTCCGGGACAATGAGCAGTTCTTC
CDR3 protein: CASSLVRDNEQFF